The clone carrying this T cell receptor beta chain was observed many times. What it binds is unknown. CDR1 is SGHTA and CDR2 is FQGNSA in the germline V gene. CDR3 length: 13 residues. V lost 6 bases and J 4 bases, leaving 12 bases between the germline ends. This sample is drawn from a study of identical twins. Study findings and constraints: Not following the same donors, the study drew its conclusions from cross-sectional statistical analysis. Zero-insertion results could be subject to partial confounding by invariant MAIT and iNKT cells.

Carrying unique molecular identifiers, the cDNA also gained a universal primer site through template switching. TCRdb redid the calling of the 5' RACE reads with MiXCR, one entry per CDR3 protein. The profile shows roughly 690,000 distinct CDR3 sequences, around 6.1% of them singletons. V usage is TRBV7-2 and J usage is TRBJ2-5, with D uncertain. This receptor was taken from a young man in good health. The specimen was naive T cells sorted from blood. The CDR3 sequence: CASSAHPRETQYF. CDR3 DNA sequence: TGTGCCAGCAGTGCCCATCCCAGAGAGACCCAGTACTTC.